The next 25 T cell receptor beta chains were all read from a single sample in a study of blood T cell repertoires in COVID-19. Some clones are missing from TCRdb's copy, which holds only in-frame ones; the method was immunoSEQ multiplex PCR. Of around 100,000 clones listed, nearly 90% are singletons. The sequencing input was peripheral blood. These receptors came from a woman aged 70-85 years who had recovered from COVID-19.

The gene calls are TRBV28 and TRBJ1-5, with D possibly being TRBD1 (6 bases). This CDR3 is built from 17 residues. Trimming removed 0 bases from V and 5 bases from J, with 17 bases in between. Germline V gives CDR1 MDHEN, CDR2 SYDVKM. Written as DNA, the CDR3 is TGTGCCAGCAGTTTATGGGCCCAGGGGATTGCCGATCAGCCCCAGCATTTT. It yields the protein CASSLWAQGIADQPQHF.

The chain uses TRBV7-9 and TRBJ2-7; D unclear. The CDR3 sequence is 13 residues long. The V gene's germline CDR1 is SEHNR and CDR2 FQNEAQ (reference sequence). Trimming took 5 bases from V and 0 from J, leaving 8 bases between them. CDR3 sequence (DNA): TGTGCCAGCAGCCTGTCGGGCTCCTACGAGCAGTACTTC. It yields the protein CASSLSGSYEQYF. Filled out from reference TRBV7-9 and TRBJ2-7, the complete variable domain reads DTGVSQNPRHKITKRGQNVTFRCDPISEHNRLYWYRQTLGQGPEFLTYFQNEAQLEKSRLLSDRFSAERPKGSFSTLEIQRTEQGDSAMYLCASSLSGSYEQYFGPGTRLTVT.

CDR3 bases: TGTGCCAGCAGTTACTCATCGGGACTAGCGGCATACAATGAGCAGTTCTTC. It yields the protein CASSYSSGLAAYNEQFF. The chain couples TRBV6-8 to TRBJ2-1, with TRBD2 matching 11 bases. The V segment lost 0 bases and the J segment 4 bases; nucleotides outside the gene matches: 5. This CDR3 is built from 17 residues. CDR1 MNHGY and CDR2 SAAAGT come from the germline V gene.

The CDR3 DNA reads TGCGCCAGCAGCCAAGATTTGGAGCGGGGGGGCTTGTGGACCGGGGAGCTGTTTTTT. This codes for CASSQDLERGGLWTGELFF. The chain couples TRBV4-3 to TRBJ2-2, with 10 nucleotides matching TRBD2. The CDR3 loop spans 19 amino acids. The germline CDR1 and CDR2 sequences are LGHNA and YSLEER. With 0 bases clipped from V and 5 bases from J, the junction kept 12 bases outside the gene matches.

CDR3 bases: TGTGCCAGCAGCCGGGACAGGTACTCCTACGAGCAGTACTTC. The encoded protein is CASSRDRYSYEQYF. V and J are TRBV7-2 and TRBJ2-7; 8 bases align to TRBD1. This CDR3 has 14 residues. V dropped 5 bases and J dropped 0; count of bases not matched to a gene: 3. Germline assignment: CDR1 SGHTA and CDR2 FQGNSA.

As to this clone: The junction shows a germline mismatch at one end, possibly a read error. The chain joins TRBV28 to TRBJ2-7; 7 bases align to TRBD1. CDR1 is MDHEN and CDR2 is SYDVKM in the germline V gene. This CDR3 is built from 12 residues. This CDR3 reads CASSFPTGRPTF. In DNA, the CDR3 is TGTGCCAGCAGTTTCCCGACAGGGAGACCAACCTTC.

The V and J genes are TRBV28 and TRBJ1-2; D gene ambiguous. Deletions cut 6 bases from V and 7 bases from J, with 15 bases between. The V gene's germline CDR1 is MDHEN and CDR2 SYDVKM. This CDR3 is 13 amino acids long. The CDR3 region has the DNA TGTGCCAGCAGCACACCCGGGGATGGTGGCTACACCTTC. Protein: CASSTPGDGGYTF.

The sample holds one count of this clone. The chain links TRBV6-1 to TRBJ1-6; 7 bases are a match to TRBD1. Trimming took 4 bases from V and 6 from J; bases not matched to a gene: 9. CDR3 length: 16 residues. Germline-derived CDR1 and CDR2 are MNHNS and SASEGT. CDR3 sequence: CASSVRGTALNSPLHF. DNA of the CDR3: TGTGCCAGCAGTGTGCGAGGGACAGCTCTTAATTCACCCCTCCACTTT.

The CDR3 spells CASTISGYYEQYF. The CDR3 coding sequence is TGTGCCAGCACCATCAGCGGCTACTACGAGCAGTACTTC. The chain carries TRBV28 and TRBJ2-7, with D tentatively TRBD2 (5 bases). The CDR3 totals 13 residues. V lost 7 bases, J lost 3 bases, and 13 bases lay in between. Germline loops: CDR1 MDHEN, CDR2 SYDVKM. The full variable domain, in which reference TRBV28 and TRBJ2-7 provide the parts outside the CDR3, is DVKVTQSSRYLVKRTGEKVFLECVQDMDHENMFWYRQDPGLGLRLIYFSYDVKMKEKGDIPEGYSVSREKKERFSLILESASTNQTSMYLCASTISGYYEQYFGPGTRLTVT.

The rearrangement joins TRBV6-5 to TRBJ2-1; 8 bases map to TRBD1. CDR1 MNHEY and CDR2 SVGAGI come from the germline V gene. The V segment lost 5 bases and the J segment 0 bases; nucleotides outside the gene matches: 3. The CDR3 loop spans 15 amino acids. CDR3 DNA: TGTGCCAGCAGTCGACAGGGGAGCTCCTACAATGAGCAGTTCTTC. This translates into CASSRQGSSYNEQFF.

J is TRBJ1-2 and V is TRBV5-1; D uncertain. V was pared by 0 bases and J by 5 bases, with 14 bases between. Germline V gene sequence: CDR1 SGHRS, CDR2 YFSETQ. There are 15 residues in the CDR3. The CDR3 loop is CASSLAARAGYGYTF. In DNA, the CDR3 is TGCGCCAGCAGCTTGGCCGCGAGGGCCGGGTATGGCTACACCTTC.

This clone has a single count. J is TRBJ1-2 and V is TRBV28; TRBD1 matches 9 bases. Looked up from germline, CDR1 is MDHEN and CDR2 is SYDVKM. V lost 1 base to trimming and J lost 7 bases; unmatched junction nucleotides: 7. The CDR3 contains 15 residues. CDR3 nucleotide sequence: TGTGCCAGCAGTTTATATGGTGACAGGGGGGGTGGCTACACCTTC. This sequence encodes CASSLYGDRGGGYTF.

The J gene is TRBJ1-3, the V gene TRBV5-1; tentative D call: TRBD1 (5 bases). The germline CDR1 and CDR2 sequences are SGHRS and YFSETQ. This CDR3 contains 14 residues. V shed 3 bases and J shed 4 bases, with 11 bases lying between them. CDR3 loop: CASSSGLSGNTIYF. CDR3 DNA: TGCGCCAGCAGCTCAGGGCTTTCAGGAAACACCATATATTTT.

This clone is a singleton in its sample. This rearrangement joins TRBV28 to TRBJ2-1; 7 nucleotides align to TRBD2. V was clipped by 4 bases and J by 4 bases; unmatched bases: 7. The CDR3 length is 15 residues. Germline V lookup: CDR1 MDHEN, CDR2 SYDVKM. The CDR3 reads CASSSRGDLYNEQFF. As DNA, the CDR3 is TGTGCCAGCAGTTCCCGGGGGGACCTATACAATGAGCAGTTCTTC.

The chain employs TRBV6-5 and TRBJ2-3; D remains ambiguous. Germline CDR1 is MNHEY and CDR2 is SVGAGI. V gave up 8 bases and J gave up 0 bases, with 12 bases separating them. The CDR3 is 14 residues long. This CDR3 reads CASLPARSTDTQYF. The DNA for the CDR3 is TGTGCCAGCCTACCAGCGCGAAGCACAGATACGCAGTATTTT.

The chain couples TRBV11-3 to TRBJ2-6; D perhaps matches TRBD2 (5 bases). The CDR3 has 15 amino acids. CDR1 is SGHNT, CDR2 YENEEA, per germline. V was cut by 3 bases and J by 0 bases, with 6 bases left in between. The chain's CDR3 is CASSLGSSGANVLTF. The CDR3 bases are TGTGCCAGCAGCTTGGGGAGCTCTGGGGCCAACGTCCTGACTTTC.

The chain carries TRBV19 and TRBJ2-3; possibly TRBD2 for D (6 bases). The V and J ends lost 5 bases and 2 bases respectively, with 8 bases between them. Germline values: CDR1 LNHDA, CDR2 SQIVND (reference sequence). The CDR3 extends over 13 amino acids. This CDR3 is CASSQGLTDTQYF. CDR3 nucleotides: TGTGCCAGTAGTCAGGGACTCACAGATACGCAGTATTTT.

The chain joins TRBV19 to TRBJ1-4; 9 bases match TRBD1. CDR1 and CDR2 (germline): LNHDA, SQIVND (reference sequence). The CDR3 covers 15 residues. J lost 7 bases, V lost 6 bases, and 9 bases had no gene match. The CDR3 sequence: CASRQGVQGAEKLFF. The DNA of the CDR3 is TGTGCCAGTAGACAAGGAGTACAGGGGGCTGAAAAACTGTTTTTT.

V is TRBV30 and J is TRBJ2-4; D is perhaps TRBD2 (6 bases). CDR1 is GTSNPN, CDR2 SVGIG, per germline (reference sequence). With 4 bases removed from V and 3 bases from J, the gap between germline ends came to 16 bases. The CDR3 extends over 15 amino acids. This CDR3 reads CAWTPGTLVKNIQYF. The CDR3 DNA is TGTGCCTGGACACCCGGGACTCTAGTCAAAAACATTCAGTACTTC.

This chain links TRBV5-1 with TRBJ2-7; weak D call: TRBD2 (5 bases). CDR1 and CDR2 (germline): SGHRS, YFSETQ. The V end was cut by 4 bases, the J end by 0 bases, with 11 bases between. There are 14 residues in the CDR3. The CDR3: CASSPSGNSYEQYF. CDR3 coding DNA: TGCGCCAGCAGCCCCTCGGGGAACTCCTACGAGCAGTACTTC.

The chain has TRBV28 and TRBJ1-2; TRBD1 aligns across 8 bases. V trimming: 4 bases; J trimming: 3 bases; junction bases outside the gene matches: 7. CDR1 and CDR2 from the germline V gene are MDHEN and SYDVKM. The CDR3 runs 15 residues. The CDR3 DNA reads TGTGCCAGCAGTTCACCCGACAGGGGTTACTATGGCTACACCTTC. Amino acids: CASSSPDRGYYGYTF.

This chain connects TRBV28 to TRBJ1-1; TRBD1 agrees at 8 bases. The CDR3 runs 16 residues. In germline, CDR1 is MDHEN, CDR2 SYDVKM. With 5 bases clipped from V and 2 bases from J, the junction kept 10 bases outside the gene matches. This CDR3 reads CASSPGDRWGNTEAFF. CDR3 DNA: TGTGCCAGCAGTCCGGGGGACAGGTGGGGAAACACTGAAGCTTTCTTT.

The CDR3 spells CASSLGEGPSYEQYF. DNA of the CDR3: TGCGCCAGCAGCTTGGGGGAGGGGCCGTCCTACGAGCAGTACTTC. The chain recombines TRBV5-1 with TRBJ2-7; 7 bases map to TRBD2. V shed 0 bases and J 1 base; nucleotides not matched to a gene: 4. The germline V gene encodes CDR1 SGHRS and CDR2 YFSETQ. This CDR3 spans 15 amino acids.

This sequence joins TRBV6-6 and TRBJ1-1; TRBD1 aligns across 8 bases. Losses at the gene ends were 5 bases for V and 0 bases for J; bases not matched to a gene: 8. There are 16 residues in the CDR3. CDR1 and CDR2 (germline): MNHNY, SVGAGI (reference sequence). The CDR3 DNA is TGTGCCAGCAGTCCAAACCCGGGACAGGTGAACACTGAAGCTTTCTTT. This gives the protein CASSPNPGQVNTEAFF.

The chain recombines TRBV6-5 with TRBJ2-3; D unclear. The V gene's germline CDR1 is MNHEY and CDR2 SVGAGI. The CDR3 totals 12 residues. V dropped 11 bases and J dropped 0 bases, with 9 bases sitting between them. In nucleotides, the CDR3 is TGTGCCGGCCAGCGTAGCACAGATACGCAGTATTTT. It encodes CAGQRSTDTQYF.